This note documents a single T cell receptor beta chain sequence. What antigen it recognizes has not been identified. Base qualities are not recorded, but no much larger clone differs from it by a single base. This specimen includes other DNA sequences encoding the same CDR3. Libraries were constructed by the immunoSEQ multiplex PCR assay. This is the immuneACCESS table as TCRdb keeps it, with only in-frame sequences that have V and J called. A part of the clones is gone; compared with another copy, unresolved V genes explain less than half, and the rest is unexplained. The sample contains around 90,000 clones, 94% of them found a single time. Of the sample, 0.25% is held by the ten largest clones. This sample is part of a study of technical replicates of blood from several donors (dated by TCRdb to between 2016 and 2019). Source material: T cells isolated from PBMCs. The receptor comes from a human donor in good health.

The CDR3 reads as follows: CASSPSGSYGYTF. At the DNA level, the sequence is TGTGCCAGCAGTCCGTCGGGGAGTTATGGCTACACCTTC. The rearranged chain carries TRBV27 and TRBJ1-2; the D gene cannot be named for sure. Via the germline V gene (reference sequence), CDR1 is MNHEY and CDR2 SMNVEV. The CDR3 starts with the cysteine, ends with the phenylalanine, and has 13 residues. Of all the DNA, just the CDR3 is kept, 39 bases in frame from base 1. V gives up 5 bases and J gives up 5 bases, and the segment between their germline ends measures 12 bases.